The 25 T cell receptor beta chains listed next were all sequenced from one sample in a study of cytomegalovirus exposure and HLA in healthy donors. The study ran its PCR with 60 Vbeta and 13 Jbeta primers. Sequencing was performed with immunoSEQ multiplex PCR; in TCRdb, only in-frame clones are kept and a portion is missing. The profile shows roughly 97,000 clones, 10% of them singletons. Sequenced material: PBMCs. These receptors all stem from a man in his forties in good health and CMV-seropositive.

The CDR3 DNA is TGTGCCAGCAGGGCCGACAGGATCCCAGATACGCAGTATTTT. Its translation is CASRADRIPDTQYF. This chain links TRBV2 with TRBJ2-3; TRBD1 is a possible D gene (6 bases). Trimming removed 6 bases at V and 4 bases at J, with 14 bases between. This CDR3 comprises 14 residues. Germline V gives CDR1 SNHLY, CDR2 FYNNEI.

The chain combines TRBV6-1 with TRBJ2-2, with D possibly being TRBD2 (5 bases). V lost 6 bases and J lost 5, with 10 bases in between. CDR1 MNHNS and CDR2 SASEGT come from the germline V gene. The CDR3 runs to 13 residues. CDR3 protein: CASRPGKTGELFF. In DNA form, the CDR3 reads TGTGCCAGCAGACCGGGGAAGACCGGGGAGCTGTTTTTT.

The genes are TRBV6-5 and TRBJ2-2; D is ambiguous. CDR1 MNHEY and CDR2 SVGAGI come from the germline V gene. The V and J ends lost 9 bases and 2 bases respectively, with 7 bases between them. CDR3 size: 12 residues. CDR3 sequence reads: CASYRNTGELFF. The CDR3 bases are TGTGCCAGTTACAGAAACACCGGGGAGCTGTTTTTT.

This clone turned up a few times. V gene TRBV28 combines with J gene TRBJ1-5, with D tentatively TRBD1 (6 bases). Germline CDR1 reads MDHEN; CDR2 reads SYDVKM. CDR3 length equals 14 residues. The ends were cut back, 6 bases at V and 3 bases at J, with 12 bases in the middle. CDR3 in amino acids: CASSTGFTNQPQHF. DNA of the CDR3: TGTGCCAGCAGCACAGGGTTCACCAATCAGCCCCAGCATTTT. Using reference TRBV28 and TRBJ1-5 for the parts outside the CDR3, the full variable domain is DVKVTQSSRYLVKRTGEKVFLECVQDMDHENMFWYRQDPGLGLRLIYFSYDVKMKEKGDIPEGYSVSREKKERFSLILESASTNQTSMYLCASSTGFTNQPQHFGDGTRLSIL.

This clone was picked up a small number of times. V is TRBV6-6 and J is TRBJ2-7, with D possibly TRBD1 on 6 matching bases. CDR1 is MNHNY, CDR2 SVGAGI, per germline (reference sequence). Trimming pared 5 bases from V and 1 base from J, leaving 12 bases between. The CDR3 totals 14 residues. CDR3 sequence (DNA): TGTGCCAGCAGTAACGACAGGCTGTCCTACGAGCAGTACTTC. Amino acid sequence: CASSNDRLSYEQYF.

CDR3 sequence: CASSQALGQDYGYTF. CDR3 sequence (DNA): TGCGCCAGCAGCCAAGCCCTCGGACAAGACTATGGCTACACCTTC. The chain links TRBV4-3 to TRBJ1-2; weak D call: TRBD1 (5 bases). V was cut by 1 base and J by 3 bases, with 12 bases left in between. The length of the CDR3 is 15 residues. CDR1 is LGHNA and CDR2 is YSLEER in the germline V gene.

This clone was recorded a few times. V usage is TRBV9 and J usage is TRBJ2-3; D is unresolved. V dropped 4 bases and J dropped 5 bases, with 23 bases sitting between them. The CDR3 consists of 17 residues. Germline V gene sequence: CDR1 SGDLS, CDR2 YYNGEE. The CDR3 nucleotides read TGTGCCAGCAGCTCCAATGTCGTGACCCCAGGCCGAGATACGCAGTATTTT. It translates to CASSSNVVTPGRDTQYF. Together with reference TRBV9 and TRBJ2-3, the CDR3 gives the full variable domain: DSGVTQTPKHLITATGQRVTLRCSPRSGDLSVYWYQQSLDQGLQFLIQYYNGEERAKGNILERFSAQQFPDLHSELNLSSLELGDSALYFCASSSNVVTPGRDTQYFGPGTRLTVL.

This clone was counted a few times. This chain connects TRBV29-1 to TRBJ2-5, with D unresolved. Germline values: CDR1 SQVTM, CDR2 ANQGSEA. V lost 2 bases and J 5 bases, leaving 9 bases between the germline ends. CDR3 size: 12 residues. CDR3 coding DNA: TGCAGCGTTGAATCTCTGAGTGAGACCCAGTACTTC. Translation: CSVESLSETQYF.

This clone was found a few times. A junction end diverges from the germline sequence, so it may reflect a read error. V gene TRBV6-5 combines with J gene TRBJ2-1, with D tentatively TRBD2 (5 bases). The length of the CDR3 is 15 residues. The germline V gene encodes CDR1 MNHEY and CDR2 SVGAGI. The chain's CDR3 is CASTYGRGAYNEQFF. The CDR3, as DNA: TGTGCCAGCACTTACGGTCGGGGTGCCTACAATGAGCAGTTCTTC.

This clone was counted between two and nine times. The chain combines TRBV4-3 with TRBJ2-2; D not resolved. From germline, CDR1 is LGHNA and CDR2 YSLEER. This CDR3 is built from 14 residues. V lost 0 bases, J lost 4 bases, and 6 bases lay in between. The CDR3 loop is CASSQDRVTGELFF. CDR3 nucleotides: TGCGCCAGCAGCCAAGATCGGGTCACCGGGGAGCTGTTTTTT.

The chain is built from TRBV28 and TRBJ2-7, with 9 bases fitting TRBD1. Germline CDR1 is MDHEN and CDR2 is SYDVKM. This CDR3 is built from 15 residues. The V gene end was trimmed by 7 bases and the J gene end by 3 bases; junction bases not matched to a gene: 10. This CDR3 reads CASNRPGQGNYEQYF. In DNA, the CDR3 is TGTGCCAGCAACCGACCGGGACAGGGTAACTACGAGCAGTACTTC.

This clone was seen more than once but under ten times. The chain employs TRBV13 and TRBJ2-7; D gene unclear. V gave up 3 bases and J gave up 1 base, with 4 bases separating them. Germline V gives CDR1 PRHDT, CDR2 FYEKMQ (reference sequence). The CDR3 totals 12 residues. This CDR3 reads CASSLRSYEQYF. The CDR3 DNA reads as TGTGCCAGCAGCTTGCGGTCCTACGAGCAGTACTTC.

This clone has a handful of counts. The V gene is TRBV13, the J gene TRBJ2-7; 11 nucleotides agree with TRBD2. V lost 5 bases to trimming and J lost 5 bases; unmatched junction nucleotides: 8. Germline assignment: CDR1 PRHDT and CDR2 FYEKMQ (reference sequence). The CDR3 length is 15 residues. The CDR3 DNA reads TGTGCCAGCAGCGCAAGACTAGCGGGGTTGGACGAGCAGTACTTC. Residues: CASSARLAGLDEQYF.

This clone was counted between two and nine times. In the same sample, other DNA sequences code for this CDR3. V usage is TRBV19 and J usage is TRBJ2-7; TRBD2 is a possible D gene (5 bases). V dropped 1 base and J dropped 2 bases, with 6 bases sitting between them. The CDR3 is made up of 13 amino acids. Germline V gene lookup returns CDR1 LNHDA and CDR2 SQIVND (reference sequence). CDR3 protein: CASSIGGAYEQYF. Here the CDR3 DNA reads TGTGCCAGTAGTATAGGGGGAGCCTACGAGCAGTACTTC. Complete variable domain (other parts from reference TRBV19 and TRBJ2-7): DGGITQSPKYLFRKEGQNVTLSCEQNLNHDAMYWYRQDPGQGLRLIYYSQIVNDFQKGDIAEGYSVSREKKESFPLTVTSAQKNPTAFYLCASSIGGAYEQYFGPGTRLTVT.

This sequence joins TRBV7-6 and TRBJ2-7; 7 bases fit TRBD2. Germline loops: CDR1 SGHVS, CDR2 FNYEAQ. With V trimmed by 0 bases and J by 6 bases, 5 bases remained unmatched. This CDR3 comprises 14 residues. The chain's CDR3 is CASSLAGTGGEQYF. The CDR3 DNA reads as TGTGCCAGCAGCTTAGCGGGCACGGGGGGCGAGCAGTACTTC.

This chain joins TRBV9 and TRBJ2-7; TRBD2 aligns across 7 bases. Germline CDR1 is SGDLS and CDR2 is YYNGEE. Losses at the gene ends were 3 bases for V and 4 bases for J; bases not matched to a gene: 7. This CDR3 has 14 residues. As DNA, the CDR3 is TGTGCCAGCAGCGCGCTAGCGGAGAGGTACGAGCAGTACTTC. This encodes CASSALAERYEQYF.

This chain connects TRBV6-1 to TRBJ1-3; D is undetermined. The germline CDR1 and CDR2 sequences are MNHNS and SASEGT. CDR3 length: 14 amino acids. V lost 3 bases to trimming and J lost 5 bases, with 11 bases between them. The CDR3 spells CASSDVFIRNTIYF. CDR3 DNA: TGTGCCAGCAGTGATGTTTTCATCCGAAACACCATATATTTT.

This clone has more than one count but fewer than ten. The rearrangement links TRBV7-3 to TRBJ1-5; D possibly corresponds to TRBD1 (6 bases). The germline V gene has CDR1 SGHTA and CDR2 FQGTGA. V was clipped by 5 bases and J by 7 bases, with 24 bases between them. The CDR3 runs to 17 residues. CDR3 DNA: TGTGCCAGCAGCCAACTCGACGGGAGGGGGTGGGGGCAGCCCCAGCATTTT. Its protein product is CASSQLDGRGWGQPQHF.

This clone occurred a few times. This rearrangement joins TRBV6-5 to TRBJ2-1; TRBD2 is a possible D gene (6 bases). The ends were cut back, 6 bases at V and 4 bases at J, with 16 bases in the middle. CDR1 is MNHEY, CDR2 SVGAGI, per germline. The CDR3 totals 15 residues. The CDR3 sequence is CASSPRDSYYNEQFF. CDR3 DNA sequence: TGTGCCAGCAGCCCGAGGGACTCCTATTACAATGAGCAGTTCTTC.

The rearrangement links TRBV7-9 to TRBJ2-7; 8 nucleotides align to TRBD2. Trimming at V came to 1 base and at J to 0 bases, leaving 5 bases not matched to a gene. Germline V gene lookup returns CDR1 SEHNR and CDR2 FQNEAQ (reference sequence). The CDR3 loop spans 16 amino acids. CDR3 sequence (DNA): TGTGCCAGCAGCTTAGGGTCTAGCGGGTCCTCCTACGAGCAGTACTTC. Encoded protein: CASSLGSSGSSYEQYF.

This clone has only a few counts. The chain has TRBV7-9 and TRBJ1-1, with D uncertain. Germline V gives CDR1 SEHNR, CDR2 FQNEAQ (reference sequence). Deletions cut 1 base from V and 8 bases from J, with 14 bases between. The CDR3 loop spans 14 amino acids. The DNA for the CDR3 is TGTGCCAGCAGCTTAGATGGCCCCCCGGGGGAAGCTTTCTTT. Its protein is CASSLDGPPGEAFF.

The sample holds a few counts of this clone. The chain uses TRBV7-3 and TRBJ2-1; perhaps TRBD2 as D (5 bases). CDR1 and CDR2 from the germline V gene are SGHTA and FQGTGA. V was pared by 3 bases and J by 5 bases, with 11 bases between. CDR3 size: 14 residues. DNA of the CDR3: TGTGCCAGCAGCTTGTCGCACGGGGACAATGAGCAGTTCTTC. It specifies CASSLSHGDNEQFF.

There are a few counts of this clone. The chain is built from TRBV29-1 and TRBJ2-5; D may be TRBD1 (5 bases). From germline, CDR1 is SQVTM and CDR2 ANQGSEA. The CDR3 spans 16 residues. Trimming pared 3 bases from V and 0 bases from J, leaving 17 bases between. The CDR3 reads CSVDRGRLSDQETQYF. The CDR3 DNA follows: TGCAGCGTTGATAGGGGCCGACTTTCAGACCAAGAGACCCAGTACTTC.

The rearrangement links TRBV7-2 to TRBJ1-4; D remains unclear. The CDR3 is 14 amino acids. V was clipped by 5 bases and J by 0 bases, with 7 bases between them. Germline V lookup: CDR1 SGHTA, CDR2 FQGNSA. CDR3 sequence: CASSALATNEKLFF. As DNA, the CDR3 is TGTGCCAGCAGCGCACTTGCAACTAATGAAAAACTGTTTTTT.

The sample holds a few counts of this clone. V is TRBV14 and J is TRBJ2-7, with a tentative D call TRBD2 (7 bases). The V and J ends lost 1 base and 7 bases respectively, with 11 bases between them. The V gene's germline CDR1 is SGHDN and CDR2 FVKESK. The CDR3 consists of 13 residues. The CDR3 protein is CASSQVGGGEQYF. CDR3 nucleotide sequence: TGTGCCAGCAGCCAAGTGGGAGGGGGTGAGCAGTACTTC.